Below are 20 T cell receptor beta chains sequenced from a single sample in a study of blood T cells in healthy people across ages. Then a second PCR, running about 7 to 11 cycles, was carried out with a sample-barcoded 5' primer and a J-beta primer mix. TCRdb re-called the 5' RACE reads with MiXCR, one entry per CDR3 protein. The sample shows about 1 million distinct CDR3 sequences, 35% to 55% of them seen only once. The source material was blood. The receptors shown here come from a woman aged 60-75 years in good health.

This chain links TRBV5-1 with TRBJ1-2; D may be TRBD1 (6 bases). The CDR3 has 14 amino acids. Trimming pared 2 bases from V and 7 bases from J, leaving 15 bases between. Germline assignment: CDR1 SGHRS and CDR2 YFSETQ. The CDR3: CASSFDGGRAGYTF. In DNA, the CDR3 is TGCGCCAGCAGCTTTGACGGGGGGCGCGCTGGCTACACCTTC.

The CDR3, as DNA: TGTGCCAGCAGCAATATAGGTCTGAGCACAGATACGCAGTATTTT. Translating gives CASSNIGLSTDTQYF. The chain couples TRBV21-1 to TRBJ2-3. TRBV21-1 is described as a pseudogene. The CDR3 has 15 amino acids.

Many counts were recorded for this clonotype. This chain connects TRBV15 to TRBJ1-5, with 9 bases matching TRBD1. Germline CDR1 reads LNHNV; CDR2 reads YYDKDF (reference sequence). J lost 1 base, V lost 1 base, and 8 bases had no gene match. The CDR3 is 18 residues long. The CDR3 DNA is TGTGCCACCAGCAGAGTTACAGGGGGCATAGGGAGCAATCAGCCCCAGCATTTT. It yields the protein CATSRVTGGIGSNQPQHF.

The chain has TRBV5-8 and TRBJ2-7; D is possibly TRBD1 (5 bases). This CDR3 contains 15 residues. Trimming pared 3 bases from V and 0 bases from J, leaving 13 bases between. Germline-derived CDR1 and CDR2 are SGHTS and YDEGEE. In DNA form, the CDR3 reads TGTGCCAGCAGCTCTTCAGGGTATCTCTCCTACGAGCAGTACTTC. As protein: CASSSSGYLSYEQYF.

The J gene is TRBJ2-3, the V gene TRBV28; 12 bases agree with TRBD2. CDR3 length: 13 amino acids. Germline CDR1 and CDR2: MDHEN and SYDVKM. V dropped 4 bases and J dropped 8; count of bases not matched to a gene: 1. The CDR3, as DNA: TGTGCCAGCAGTTCTAGCGGGAGGGTTACGCAGTATTTT. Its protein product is CASSSSGRVTQYF.

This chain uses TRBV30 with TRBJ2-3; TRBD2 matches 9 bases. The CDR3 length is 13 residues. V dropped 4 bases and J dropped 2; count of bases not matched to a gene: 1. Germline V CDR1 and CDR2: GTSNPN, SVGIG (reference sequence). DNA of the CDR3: TGTGCCTGGACTAGCGGGAACACAGATACGCAGTATTTT. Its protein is CAWTSGNTDTQYF.

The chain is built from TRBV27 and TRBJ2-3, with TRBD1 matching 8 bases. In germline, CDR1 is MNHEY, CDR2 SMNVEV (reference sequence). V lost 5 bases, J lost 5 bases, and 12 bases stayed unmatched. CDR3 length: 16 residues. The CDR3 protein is CASSPPDRAAGDTQYF. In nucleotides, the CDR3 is TGTGCCAGCAGTCCCCCGGACAGGGCCGCAGGAGATACGCAGTATTTT.

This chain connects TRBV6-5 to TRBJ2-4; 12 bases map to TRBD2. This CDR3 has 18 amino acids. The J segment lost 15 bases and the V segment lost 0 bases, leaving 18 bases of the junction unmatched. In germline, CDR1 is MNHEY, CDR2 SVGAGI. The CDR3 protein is CASSYSMDPGLAGGMAYF. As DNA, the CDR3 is TGTGCCAGCAGTTACTCGATGGATCCCGGTCTAGCGGGAGGGATGGCGTACTTC.

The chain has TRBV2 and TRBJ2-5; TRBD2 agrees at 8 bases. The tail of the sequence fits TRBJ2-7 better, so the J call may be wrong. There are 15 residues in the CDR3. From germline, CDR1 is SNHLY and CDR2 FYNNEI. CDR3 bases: TGTGCCAGCAGTGAAGTTCGGGGGGGTGGCTACGAGCAGTACTTC. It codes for CASSEVRGGGYEQYF.

The CDR3 DNA reads as TGCGCCAGCAGCTTTAACAGGGTAATTGACACTGAAGCTTTCTTT. Protein: CASSFNRVIDTEAFF. The chain recombines TRBV5-1 with TRBJ1-1; tentative D call: TRBD1 (6 bases). This CDR3 region has 15 residues. CDR1 is SGHRS, CDR2 YFSETQ, per germline. The ends were cut back, 2 bases at V and 3 bases at J, with 14 bases in the middle.

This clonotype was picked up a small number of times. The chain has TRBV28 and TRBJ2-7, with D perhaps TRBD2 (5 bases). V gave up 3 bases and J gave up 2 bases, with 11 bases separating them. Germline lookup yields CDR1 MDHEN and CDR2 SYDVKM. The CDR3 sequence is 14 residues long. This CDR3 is CASSFRTEAYEQYF. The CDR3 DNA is TGTGCCAGCAGTTTTCGGACTGAAGCCTACGAGCAGTACTTC.

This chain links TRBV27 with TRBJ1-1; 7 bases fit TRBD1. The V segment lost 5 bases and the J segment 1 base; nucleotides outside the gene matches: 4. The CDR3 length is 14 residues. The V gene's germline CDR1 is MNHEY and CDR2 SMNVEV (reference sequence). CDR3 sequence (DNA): TGTGCCAGCAGTGAGGACAGGACGAACACTGAAGCTTTCTTT. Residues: CASSEDRTNTEAFF.

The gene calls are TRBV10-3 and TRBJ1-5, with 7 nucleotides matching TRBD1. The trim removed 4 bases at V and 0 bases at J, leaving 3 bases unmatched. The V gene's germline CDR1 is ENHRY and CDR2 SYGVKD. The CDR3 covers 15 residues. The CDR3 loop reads CAISAGQDSNQPQHF. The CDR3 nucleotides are TGTGCCATCAGTGCAGGACAGGATAGCAATCAGCCCCAGCATTTT.

CDR3 region: CASSEQGLAGGPYNEQFF. In nucleotides, the CDR3 is TGTGCCAGCAGCGAGCAGGGACTAGCGGGAGGACCCTACAATGAGCAGTTCTTC. This chain connects TRBV9 to TRBJ2-1; 15 bases agree with TRBD2. The CDR3 spans 18 residues. V dropped 3 bases and J dropped 2; count of bases not matched to a gene: 6. Per the germline V gene, CDR1 is SGDLS and CDR2 is YYNGEE.

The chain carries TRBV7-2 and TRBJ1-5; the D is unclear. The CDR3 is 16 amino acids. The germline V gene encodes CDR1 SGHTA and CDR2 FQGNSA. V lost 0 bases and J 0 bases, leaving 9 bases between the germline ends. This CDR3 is CASSLAGRISNQPQHF. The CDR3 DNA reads TGTGCCAGCAGCTTAGCAGGCAGGATTAGCAATCAGCCCCAGCATTTT. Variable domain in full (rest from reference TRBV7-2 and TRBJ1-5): GAGVSQSPSNKVTEKGKDVELRCDPISGHTALYWYRQSLGQGLEFLIYFQGNSAPDKSGLPSDRFSAERTGGSVSTLTIQRTQQEDSAVYLCASSLAGRISNQPQHFGDGTRLSIL.

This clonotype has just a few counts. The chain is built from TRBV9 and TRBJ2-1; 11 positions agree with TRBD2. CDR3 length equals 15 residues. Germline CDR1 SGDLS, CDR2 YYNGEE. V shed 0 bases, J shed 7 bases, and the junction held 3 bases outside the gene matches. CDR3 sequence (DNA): TGTGCCAGCAGCGTAGGACTAGCGGGAAGTAATGAGCAGTTCTTC. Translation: CASSVGLAGSNEQFF.

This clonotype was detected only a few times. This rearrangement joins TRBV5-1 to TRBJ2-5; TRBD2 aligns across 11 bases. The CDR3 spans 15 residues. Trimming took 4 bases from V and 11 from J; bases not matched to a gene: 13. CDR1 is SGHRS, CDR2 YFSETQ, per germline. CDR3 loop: CASSLPGLAVGEQYF. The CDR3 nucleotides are TGCGCCAGCAGCCTACCGGGACTAGCGGTAGGGGAGCAGTACTTC. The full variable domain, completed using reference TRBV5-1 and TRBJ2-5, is KAGVTQTPRYLIKTRGQQVTLSCSPISGHRSVSWYQQTPGQGLQFLFEYFSETQRNKGNFPGRFSGRQFSNSRSEMNVSTLELGDSALYLCASSLPGLAVGEQYFGPGTRLLVL.

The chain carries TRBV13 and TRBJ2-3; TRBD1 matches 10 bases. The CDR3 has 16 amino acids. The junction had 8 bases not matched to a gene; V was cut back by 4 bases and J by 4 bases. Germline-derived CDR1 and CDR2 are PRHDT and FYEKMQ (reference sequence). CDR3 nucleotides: TGTGCCAGCAGCTCTAGAAGACAGGGGGCCCCAGATACGCAGTATTTT. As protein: CASSSRRQGAPDTQYF. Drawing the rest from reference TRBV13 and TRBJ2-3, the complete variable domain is AAGVIQSPRHLIKEKRETATLKCYPIPRHDTVYWYQQGPGQDPQFLISFYEKMQSDKGSIPDRFSAQQFSDYHSELNMSSLELGDSALYFCASSSRRQGAPDTQYFGPGTRLTVL.

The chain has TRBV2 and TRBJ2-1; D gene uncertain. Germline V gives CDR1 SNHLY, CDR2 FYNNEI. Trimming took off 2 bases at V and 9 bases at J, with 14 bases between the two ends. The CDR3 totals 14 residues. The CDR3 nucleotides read TGTGCCAGCAGTGAATCCTCACAGCTCACTGAGCAGTTCTTC. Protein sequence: CASSESSQLTEQFF.

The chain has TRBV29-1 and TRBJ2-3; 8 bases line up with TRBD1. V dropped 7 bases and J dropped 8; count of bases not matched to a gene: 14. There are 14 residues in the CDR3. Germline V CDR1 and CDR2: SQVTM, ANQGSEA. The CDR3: CSAPRQGKAGTQYF. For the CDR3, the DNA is TGCAGCGCCCCGAGACAGGGGAAGGCGGGTACGCAGTATTTT.